The sequence of this T cell receptor beta chain was determined in a study of response to subunit inactivated influenza vaccine. TCRdb re-analysed the RT-PCR reads in MiXCR, keeping a single row per CDR3 protein. This repertoire shows 300,000 to 350,000 distinct CDR3 sequences, approximately 21% found once; its top ten account for 10%. This CDR3 spans 19 amino acids. Germline values: CDR1 SGHVS, CDR2 FQNEAQ. Trimming left V 2 bases short and J 2 bases short, with 22 bases between. A remark on this clonotype: The antigen remains unidentified.

Study-wide results and limits: Only a handful of new T cells, the authors suggested, are recruited with each seasonal influenza vaccination.

Material: PBMCs from blood, obtained about 20 months after vaccination. The chain is built from TRBV7-8 and TRBJ1-5, with TRBD1 as a possible D gene (5 bases). This receptor was obtained from a man between 50 and 75 years old who received an inactivated influenza vaccine. The CDR3, as DNA: TGTGCCAGCAGCTTACTCCGGAGGGGACGAGTCGGTGGCAATCAGCCCCAGCATTTT. Translated: CASSLLRRGRVGGNQPQHF. Full variable domain (remainder filled in from reference TRBV7-8 and TRBJ1-5): GAGVSQSPRYKVAKRGQDVALRCDPISGHVSLFWYQQALGQGPEFLTYFQNEAQLDKSGLPSDRFFAERPEGSVSTLKIQRTQQEDSAVYLCASSLLRRGRVGGNQPQHFGDGTRLSIL.